This TCR beta chain was found in a study of long-term antiretroviral therapy in people with HIV. Study-wide points: The repertoire was dominated at all time points by clones expanded before ART.

The run of the v3.0 immunoSEQ assay was at survey level. Sequenced by immunoSEQ multiplex PCR; TCRdb stores in-frame clones only, minus some. The sample has tens of thousands of clones, less than 85% seen once. CDR1 and CDR2 from the germline V gene are KGHSH and LQKENI. Trimming left V 5 bases short and J 0 bases short, with 26 bases between. The CDR3 extends over 21 amino acids. Worth noting for this clone: Its antigen is as yet unknown.

This material consisted of unsorted PBMCs, taken 0.3 years after starting antiretroviral therapy. The chain has TRBV18 and TRBJ2-6; possibly TRBD2 for D (6 bases). The sequence derives from a man in his forties with HIV. The CDR3 bases are TGTGCCAGCTCATCGACACCGGGGGTAGGACGGGATCCCTCTGGGGCCAACGTCCTGACTTTC. This encodes CASSSTPGVGRDPSGANVLTF.